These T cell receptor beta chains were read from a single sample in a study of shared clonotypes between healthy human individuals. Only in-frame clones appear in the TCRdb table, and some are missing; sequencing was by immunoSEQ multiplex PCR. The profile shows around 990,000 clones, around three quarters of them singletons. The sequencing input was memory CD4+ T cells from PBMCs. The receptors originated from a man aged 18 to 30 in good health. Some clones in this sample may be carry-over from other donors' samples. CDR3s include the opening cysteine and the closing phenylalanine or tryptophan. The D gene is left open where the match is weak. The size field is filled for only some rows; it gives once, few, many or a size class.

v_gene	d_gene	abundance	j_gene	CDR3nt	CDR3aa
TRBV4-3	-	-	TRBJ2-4	TGCGCCAGCAGCCAAGTTTACCGGCAGGGGAGGAAAAACATTCAGTACTTC	CASSQVYRQGRKNIQYF
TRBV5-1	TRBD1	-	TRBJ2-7	TGCGCCAGCAGCTTGCAGGGGGATTCCTACGAGCAGTACTTC	CASSLQGDSYEQYF
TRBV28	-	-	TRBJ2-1	TGTGCCAGCAGTTTAAGCGGGCTATACAATGAGCAGTTCTTC	CASSLSGLYNEQFF
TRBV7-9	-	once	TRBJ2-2	TGTGCCAGCAGCAAGGGCTATTTCACCGGGGAGCTGTTTTTT	CASSKGYFTGELFF
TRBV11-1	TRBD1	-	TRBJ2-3	TGTGCCAGCAGTTCCCGGGACAGGGGCACAGATACGCAGTATTTT	CASSSRDRGTDTQYF
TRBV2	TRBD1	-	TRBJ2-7	TGTGCCAGCAGTGAATTCCGACAGGGACACAAGTACGAGCAGTACTTC	CASSEFRQGHKYEQYF
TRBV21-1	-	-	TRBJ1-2	TGTGCCAGCAGCATATCGGGACAGGGGGATAGGGTTAACTATGGCTACACCTTC	CASSISGQGDRVNYGYTF
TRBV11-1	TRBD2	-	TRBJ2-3	TGTGCCAGCAGCTTAGGGACTAGCGGGAGTACAGATACGCAGTATTTT	CASSLGTSGSTDTQYF
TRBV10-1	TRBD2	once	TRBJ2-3	TGCGCCAGCAGTGAGTCGGCGGGAGTGGGAGATACGCAGTATTTT	CASSESAGVGDTQYF
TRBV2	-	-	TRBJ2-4	TGTGCCAGCGGACGGGGGGCCGACGTCATTCAGTACTTC	CASGRGADVIQYF
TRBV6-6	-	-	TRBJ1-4	TGTGCCAGCAGTAATCCGGACAGCCCCAAACTGTTTTTT	CASSNPDSPKLFF
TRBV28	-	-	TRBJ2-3	TGTGCCAGCAGTTTGAATGCCGGGGGTACGCAGTATTTT	CASSLNAGGTQYF
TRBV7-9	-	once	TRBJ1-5	TGTGCCAGCAGCTTAGATGGGACATCCATCGGGGGGCCCCAGCATTTT	CASSLDGTSIGGPQHF
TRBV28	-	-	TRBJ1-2	TGTGCCAGCAATCAAGTTTCCCGTGCCTATGGCTACACCTTC	CASNQVSRAYGYTF
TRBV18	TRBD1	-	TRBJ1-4	TGTGCCAGCTCACCAAGGACAGGGGAGTATGAAAAACTGTTTTTT	CASSPRTGEYEKLFF
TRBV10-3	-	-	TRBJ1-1	TGTGCCATCAGTTCGGTAGGAGGGAGGAACACTGAAGCTTTCTTT	CAISSVGGRNTEAFF
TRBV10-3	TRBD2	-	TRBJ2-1	TGTGCCATCAGTGGGCGGGAGCGGGATGAGCAGTTCTTC	CAISGRERDEQFF
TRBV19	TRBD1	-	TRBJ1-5	TGTGCCAGTAGTCGCACAGGGGTTCAGCCCCAGCATTTT	CASSRTGVQPQHF
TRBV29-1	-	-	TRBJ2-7	TGCAGCGTTGCCCTCGACTACGAGCAGTACTTC	CSVALDYEQYF
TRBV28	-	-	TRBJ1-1	TGTGCCAGCAGCCTAGCTGGGGATATGAACACTGAAGCTTTCTTT	CASSLAGDMNTEAFF
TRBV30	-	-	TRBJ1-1	TGTGCCTGGAGTTTCGACCCGGACCGGGGTTTCTTT	CAWSFDPDRGFF
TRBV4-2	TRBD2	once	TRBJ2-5	TGTGCCAGCAGCCAAGCCCTCCTGACTAGCGGGAGTAGGAAGACCCAGTACTTC	CASSQALLTSGSRKTQYF
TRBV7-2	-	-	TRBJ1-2	TGTGCCAGCAGCCTGCTGACGAGGACAGCCGGGGTCGATGGCTACACCTTC	CASSLLTRTAGVDGYTF
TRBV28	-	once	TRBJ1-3	TGTGCCAGCAGTTTCGAGACGTTCGGGGACACCATATATTTT	CASSFETFGDTIYF